Listed below are T cell receptor beta chains from one sample, sequenced in a study of T cells after yellow fever vaccination. Using its own MiXCR run on the 5' RACE reads, TCRdb lists one record per CDR3 protein. Among about 500,000 distinct CDR3 sequences listed, about a sixth were seen once. Sequenced here: PBMCs, sampled less than 6 days after the first yellow fever vaccination. The receptors were sampled from a man between 18 and 29 years old who received the YFV17D yellow fever vaccine. Both conserved end residues are part of each CDR3. Each record gives: clone size, D gene, J gene, V gene, CDR3 DNA, CDR3 protein. The D gene is left open where the match is weak. Expanded clones get a size class; other rows say once, few or many, or leave the size out.

size: -; D: TRBD2; J: TRBJ2-3; V: TRBV7-3; DNA: TGTGCCAGCAGCTTAGATCCTAGCGGGTTAACAGATACGCAGTATTTT; CDR3: CASSLDPSGLTDTQYF
size: -; D: -; J: TRBJ2-3; V: TRBV9; DNA: TGTGCCAGCAGCGTAGGAGATAGCACAGATACGCAGTATTTT; CDR3: CASSVGDSTDTQYF
size: -; D: -; J: TRBJ2-7; V: TRBV5-5; DNA: TGTGCCATCAGCTTTGGGCTCCTCTGCGAGCAGTACTTC; CDR3: CAISFGLLCEQYF
size: few; D: -; J: TRBJ2-2; V: TRBV5-1; DNA: TGCGCCAGCAGCTTGGTAGCCACGACGGGCGGGGAGCTGTTTTTT; CDR3: CASSLVATTGGELFF
size: few; D: -; J: TRBJ2-1; V: TRBV7-9; DNA: TGTGCCAGCAGCATCTGGACTACTGGAGGGCTCTACAATGAGCAGTTCTTC; CDR3: CASSIWTTGGLYNEQFF
size: -; D: -; J: TRBJ2-3; V: TRBV15; DNA: TGTGCCACCAACGATGGGATTAGCACAGATACGCAGTATTTT; CDR3: CATNDGISTDTQYF
size: few; D: -; J: TRBJ2-3; V: TRBV29-1; DNA: TGCAGCGTTCTCACGAGCACAGATACGCAGTATTTT; CDR3: CSVLTSTDTQYF
size: once; D: -; J: TRBJ1-5; V: TRBV7-8; DNA: TGTGCCAGCAGCTTGGGTCAGGGGATGTCCCCCCAGCATTTT; CDR3: CASSLGQGMSPQHF
size: few; D: -; J: TRBJ1-5; V: TRBV12-3/TRBV12-4; DNA: TGTGCCAGCAGTCAGAACAGCAATCAGCCCCAGCATTTT; CDR3: CASSQNSNQPQHF
size: few; D: TRBD2; J: TRBJ2-5; V: TRBV4-1; DNA: TGCGCCAGCAGCCCATACGGGGGGAAGTACCAAGAGACCCAGTACTTC; CDR3: CASSPYGGKYQETQYF
size: -; D: -; J: TRBJ1-1; V: TRBV7-2; DNA: TGTGCCAGCAGTCCCTATCAGGAGAACACTGAAGCTTTCTTT; CDR3: CASSPYQENTEAFF
size: -; D: -; J: TRBJ2-1; V: TRBV12-3/TRBV12-4; DNA: TGTGCCAGCAGTTTTCTGCCCCGCGACAATGAGCAGTTCTTC; CDR3: CASSFLPRDNEQFF
size: few; D: TRBD2; J: TRBJ2-3; V: TRBV11-2; DNA: TGTGCCAGCAGCTTGCTAGCGGGGGGGACTCGGGGCGCAGATACGCAGTATTTT; CDR3: CASSLLAGGTRGADTQYF
size: once; D: TRBD2; J: TRBJ2-5; V: TRBV12-5; DNA: TGTGCTAGTGGGCCCGGGTCTAGCGGTTACCAAGAGACCCAGTACTTC; CDR3: CASGPGSSGYQETQYF
size: -; D: -; J: TRBJ2-5; V: TRBV6-5; DNA: TGTGCCAGCAGTTACGGGGACCTGGTGGAGACCCAGTACTTC; CDR3: CASSYGDLVETQYF
size: few; D: -; J: TRBJ1-2; V: TRBV18; DNA: TGTGCCAGCTCACCAAATGAGGAACATGGCTACACCTTC; CDR3: CASSPNEEHGYTF
size: many; D: TRBD1; J: TRBJ1-5; V: TRBV5-1; DNA: TGCGCCAGCAGCTTGGAGGGGGCTCAGCCCCAGCATTTT; CDR3: CASSLEGAQPQHF
size: -; D: TRBD2; J: TRBJ2-3; V: TRBV5-4; DNA: TGTGCCAGCAGCTCCAGCGGGGGGGCCGGAGATACGCAGTATTTT; CDR3: CASSSSGGAGDTQYF
size: few; D: -; J: TRBJ1-1; V: TRBV5-5; DNA: TGTGCCAGCAGCTTGGCCGTGGGGGTCGGAGCTTTCTTT; CDR3: CASSLAVGVGAFF
size: few; D: -; J: TRBJ2-5; V: TRBV7-9; DNA: TGTGCCAGCAGCCAACAAAGGGGGGGAATCTCCCAAGAGACCCAGTACTTC; CDR3: CASSQQRGGISQETQYF
size: -; D: -; J: TRBJ1-2; V: TRBV15; DNA: TGTGCCACCAGCAGAGAACGGCAGGTCTTTAACTATGGCTACACCTTC; CDR3: CATSRERQVFNYGYTF
size: -; D: TRBD1; J: TRBJ1-1; V: TRBV20-1; DNA: TGCAGTGCTAGTCATCCGGACAGGGGAACTGAAGCTTTCTTT; CDR3: CSASHPDRGTEAFF
size: -; D: -; J: TRBJ2-7; V: TRBV5-1; DNA: TGCGCCAGTACGGGCCTAGGTAACGAGCAGTACTTC; CDR3: CASTGLGNEQYF
size: -; D: -; J: TRBJ1-5; V: TRBV4-2; DNA: TGTGCCAGCAGCCAAGACTGGCTTAGCAATCAGCCCCAGCATTTT; CDR3: CASSQDWLSNQPQHF
size: few; D: TRBD1; J: TRBJ2-3; V: TRBV5-4; DNA: TGTGCCAGCACGGGCCTCCAGGGGGCAGATACGCAGTATTTT; CDR3: CASTGLQGADTQYF
size: many; D: -; J: TRBJ2-3; V: TRBV4-1; DNA: TGCGCCAGCAGCCCCCTGGGGGGAAGCACAGATACGCAGTATTTT; CDR3: CASSPLGGSTDTQYF
size: few; D: TRBD2; J: TRBJ2-3; V: TRBV4-2; DNA: TGTGCCAGCAGCCAAGGCCCGGCTAGCGGGGGATACGGCACAGATACGCAGTATTTT; CDR3: CASSQGPASGGYGTDTQYF
size: -; D: -; J: TRBJ1-1; V: TRBV5-1; DNA: TGCGCCAGCAGCCCCCAAAGTACCACTGAAGCTTTCTTT; CDR3: CASSPQSTTEAFF
size: -; D: -; J: TRBJ2-3; V: TRBV7-9; DNA: TGTGCCAGCAGCTTGGAGGGGCGCCTGACAGATACGCAGTATTTT; CDR3: CASSLEGRLTDTQYF
size: few; D: -; J: TRBJ1-5; V: TRBV6-5; DNA: TGTGCCAGCAGTTACTCAGGGGGGTGGCAGCCCCAGCATTTT; CDR3: CASSYSGGWQPQHF
size: -; D: -; J: TRBJ1-5; V: TRBV13; DNA: TGTGCCAGCAGCTCCCGGACAGACAATCAGCCCCAGCATTTT; CDR3: CASSSRTDNQPQHF
size: -; D: -; J: TRBJ1-2; V: TRBV18; DNA: TGTGCCAGCTCACCTAATACCTCACCGGGGGTGGATGGCTACACCTTC; CDR3: CASSPNTSPGVDGYTF
size: -; D: -; J: TRBJ2-1; V: TRBV20-1; DNA: TGCAGTGCTAGGGTACGGGAGAAGTACAGTGGCAATGAGCAGTTCTTC; CDR3: CSARVREKYSGNEQFF
size: -; D: TRBD2; J: TRBJ2-1; V: TRBV7-2; DNA: TGTGCCAGCAGTTCCTCCTTAGGGCTAGCGGGGGCCAATGAGCAGTTCTTC; CDR3: CASSSSLGLAGANEQFF
size: many; D: -; J: TRBJ2-5; V: TRBV7-3; DNA: TGTGCCAGCAGCTTAAATACCGAAGAGACCCAGTACTTC; CDR3: CASSLNTEETQYF
size: -; D: -; J: TRBJ1-5; V: TRBV7-9; DNA: TGTGCCAGCAGCCCGGGGTGGTCGGGGTCTAGCAATCAGCCCCAGCATTTT; CDR3: CASSPGWSGSSNQPQHF
size: -; D: TRBD1; J: TRBJ1-6; V: TRBV7-2; DNA: TGTGCCAGCAGCTTAGTAACAGGGGGGTATAATTCACCCCTCCACTTT; CDR3: CASSLVTGGYNSPLHF